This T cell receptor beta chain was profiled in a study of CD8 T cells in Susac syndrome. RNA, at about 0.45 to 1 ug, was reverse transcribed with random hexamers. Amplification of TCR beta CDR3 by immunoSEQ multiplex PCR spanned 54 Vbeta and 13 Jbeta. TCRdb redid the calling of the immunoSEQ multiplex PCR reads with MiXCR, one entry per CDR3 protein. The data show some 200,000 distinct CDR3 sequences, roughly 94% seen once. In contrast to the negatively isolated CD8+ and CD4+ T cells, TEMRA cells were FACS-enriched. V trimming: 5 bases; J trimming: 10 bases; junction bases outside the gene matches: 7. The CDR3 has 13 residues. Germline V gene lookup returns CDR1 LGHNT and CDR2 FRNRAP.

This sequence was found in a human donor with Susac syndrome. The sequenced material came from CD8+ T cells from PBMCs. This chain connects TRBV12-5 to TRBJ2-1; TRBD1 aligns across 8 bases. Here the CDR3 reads CASGPDRVSEQFF. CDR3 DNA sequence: TGTGCTAGTGGTCCGGACAGGGTATCCGAGCAGTTCTTC.